This T cell receptor (beta chain) emerged from a study of T cell repertoires in cytomegalovirus infection. Turning to the study itself: Evidence of both CMV infection and a matching HLA type came from public TCR beta signatures.

Findings of the study overall: Totalled public TCR beta family frequency picked out people who carried CMV plus the relevant HLA. The study found HLA-C-restricted CMV-specific TCR beta clonotypes dominating the ex vivo response.

MiXCR, run by TCRdb on the reads, gives a single entry per CDR3 protein. The table has approximately 260,000 distinct CDR3 sequences, roughly a fifth seen once; the top ten hold about 21%. A remark on this clonotype: As yet, its antigen is unknown.

Trimming took 8 bases from V and 4 from J; bases not matched to a gene: 0. The germline V gene encodes CDR1 SGHAT and CDR2 FQDESV (reference sequence). The CDR3 contains 13 residues. J is TRBJ2-7 and V is TRBV11-1; 15 bases map to TRBD2. The starting material was cultured PBMCs, obtained from culture after CMV antigen stimulation. This receptor was identified in a human donor in good health (CMV status not recorded). Some clones in this sample may be carry-over from other donors' samples. CDR3 coding DNA: TGTGCCAGCGGACTAGCGGGAGGGTACGAGCAGTACTTC. As protein: CASGLAGGYEQYF.